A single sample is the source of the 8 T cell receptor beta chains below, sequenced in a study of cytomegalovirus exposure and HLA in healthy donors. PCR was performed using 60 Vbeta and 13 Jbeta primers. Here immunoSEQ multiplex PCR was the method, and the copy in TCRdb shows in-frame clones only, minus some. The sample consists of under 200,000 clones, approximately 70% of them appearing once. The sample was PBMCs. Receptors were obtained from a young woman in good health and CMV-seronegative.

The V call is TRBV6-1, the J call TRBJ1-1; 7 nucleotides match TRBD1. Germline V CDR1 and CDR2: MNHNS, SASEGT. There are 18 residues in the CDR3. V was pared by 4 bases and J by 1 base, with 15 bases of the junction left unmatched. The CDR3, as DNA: TGTGCCAGCAGTGGGATCACAGGGGTATGGGCTACGAACACTGAAGCTTTCTTT. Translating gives CASSGITGVWATNTEAFF.

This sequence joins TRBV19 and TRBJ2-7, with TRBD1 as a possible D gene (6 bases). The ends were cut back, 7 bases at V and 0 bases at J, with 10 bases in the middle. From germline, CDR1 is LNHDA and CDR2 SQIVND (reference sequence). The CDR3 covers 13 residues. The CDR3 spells CASKSDSSYEQYF. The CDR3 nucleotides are TGTGCCAGTAAGTCGGACAGCTCCTACGAGCAGTACTTC.

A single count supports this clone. In nucleotides, the CDR3 is TGTGCCAGCAGTGACTCGGACAGGATCTCCTACGAGCAGTACTTC. Protein sequence: CASSDSDRISYEQYF. V is TRBV2 and J is TRBJ2-5; 7 positions agree with TRBD1. Gene TRBJ2-7 matches the end of the DNA better, so the J call may be wrong. Germline V gene data show CDR1 as SNHLY and CDR2 as FYNNEI. The CDR3 covers 15 residues.

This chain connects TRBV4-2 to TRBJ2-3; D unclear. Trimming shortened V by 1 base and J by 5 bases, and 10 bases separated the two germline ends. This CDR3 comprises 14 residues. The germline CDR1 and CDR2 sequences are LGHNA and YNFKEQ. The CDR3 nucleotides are TGTGCCAGCAGCCAAGGTACGAGTGGAGATACGCAGTATTTT. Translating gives CASSQGTSGDTQYF.

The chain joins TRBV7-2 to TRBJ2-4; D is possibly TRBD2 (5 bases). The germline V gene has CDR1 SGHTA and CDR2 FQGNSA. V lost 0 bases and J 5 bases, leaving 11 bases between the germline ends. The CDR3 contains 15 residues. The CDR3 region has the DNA TGTGCCAGCAGCTTAGCTGGCGGGCGTCAAAACATTCAGTACTTC. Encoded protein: CASSLAGGRQNIQYF.

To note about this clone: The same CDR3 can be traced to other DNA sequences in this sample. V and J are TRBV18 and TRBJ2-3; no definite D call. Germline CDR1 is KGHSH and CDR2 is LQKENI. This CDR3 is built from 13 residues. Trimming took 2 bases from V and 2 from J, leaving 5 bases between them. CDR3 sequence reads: CASSPGLTDTQYF. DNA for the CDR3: TGTGCCAGCTCACCAGGGCTCACAGATACGCAGTATTTT.

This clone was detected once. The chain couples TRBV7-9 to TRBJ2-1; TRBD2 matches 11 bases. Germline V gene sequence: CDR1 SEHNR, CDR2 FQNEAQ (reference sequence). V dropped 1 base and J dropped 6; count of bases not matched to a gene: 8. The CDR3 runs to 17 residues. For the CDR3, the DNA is TGTGCCAGCAGCTTAGACCAACTAGCGGGAGCTTCCAATGAGCAGTTCTTC. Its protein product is CASSLDQLAGASNEQFF.

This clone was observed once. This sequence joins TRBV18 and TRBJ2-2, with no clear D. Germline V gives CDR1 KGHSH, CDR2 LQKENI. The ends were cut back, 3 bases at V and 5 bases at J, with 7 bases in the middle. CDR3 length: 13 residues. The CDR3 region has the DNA TGTGCCAGCTCACCCTTCGGGACCGGGGAGCTGTTTTTT. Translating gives CASSPFGTGELFF.